This T cell receptor (beta chain) was documented in a study of blood T cells in healthy people across ages. J gave up 8 bases and V 0 bases, and 15 bases lay outside the gene matches. From germline, CDR1 is DFQATT and CDR2 SNEGSKA (reference sequence). This CDR3 has 19 residues. General study findings and limits: Observed TCR beta diversity showed a strong correlation with the percentage of naive T cells as measured by flow cytometry. Any conclusive comparison of naive versus antigen-experienced cells was prevented by using unsorted PBMCs.

Sample-barcoded 5' priming and a J-beta primer mix drove a second PCR of roughly 7 to 11 cycles. TCRdb reprocessed the 5' RACE reads via MiXCR and lists one record per CDR3 protein. Of some 1.6 million distinct CDR3 sequences in the sample, 30% to 40% are singletons; the top ten hold 11%. Healthy Caucasian individuals from Russia aged roughly 6 to 100 were enrolled as donors. The sample holds a few counts of this clonotype. Its antigen is unknown. The V gene is TRBV20-1, the J gene TRBJ2-1, with 14 bases fitting TRBD2. The sequenced material came from blood. This TCR came from a woman aged 25-40 years in good health. CDR3 sequence (DNA): TGCAGTGCTAGAGATCCGGGCCTGGGACTAGCGGGAGTGGTCCATGAGCAGTTCTTC. It encodes CSARDPGLGLAGVVHEQFF.